The next 15 T cell receptor beta chains were all read from a single sample in a study of identical twins listed by TCRdb under 2016. Libraries came from 5' RACE. The run used an Illumina HiSeq 2000. TCRdb reanalyzed the raw reads on its own, using fastp at Q25 for trimming and MiXCR for clone calling, and kept in-frame beta chains. Duplicate CDR3 protein sequences are folded into a single record with the most common DNA and genes. The sample yields 600,000 to 700,000 distinct CDR3 sequences; around 20% were counted once. The ten largest clones represent roughly 4.3% of the sample. A further study also used this sample, focusing on T cells expressing NK-cell markers.

The material sequenced was PBMCs. These receptors all stem from a woman under 30 in good health.

This clonotype was seen a handful of times. This chain joins TRBV20-1 and TRBJ1-2, with 9 nucleotides matching TRBD1. Germline CDR1 reads DFQATT; CDR2 reads SNEGSKA (reference sequence). The CDR3 sequence is 13 residues long. V lost 2 bases, J lost 4 bases, and 2 bases stayed unmatched. CDR3 residues: CSARSDRGYGYTF. Written as DNA, the CDR3 is TGCAGTGCTAGATCGGACAGGGGCTATGGCTACACCTTC.

A remark on this clonotype: A junction boundary mismatches the germline segment, possibly from a read error. This CDR3 is CASSLLAGGPGDTQFF. The CDR3 nucleotides are TGTGCCAGCAGCTTACTAGCGGGAGGACCGGGGGATACGCAGTTTTTT. V and J are TRBV12-3 or TRBV12-4 and TRBJ2-3; 12 nucleotides line up with TRBD2. CDR3 size: 16 residues.

The chain carries TRBV13 and TRBJ2-3; D unclear. The CDR3 consists of 16 residues. Trimming left V 0 bases short and J 0 bases short, with 10 bases between. Germline V gene lookup returns CDR1 PRHDT and CDR2 FYEKMQ (reference sequence). The CDR3 sequence is CASSLGRSASTDTQYF. The CDR3 nucleotides are TGTGCCAGCAGCTTAGGACGGAGCGCCAGCACAGATACGCAGTATTTT.

This clonotype was picked up a small number of times. The chain joins TRBV12-3 or TRBV12-4 to TRBJ2-7, with TRBD2 matching 7 bases. The CDR3 runs 16 residues. V dropped 5 bases and J dropped 3; count of bases not matched to a gene: 13. CDR3 in amino acids: CASSLGRGELSYEQYF. The CDR3 region has the DNA TGTGCCAGCAGTCTTGGTCGGGGGGAGTTGAGCTACGAGCAGTACTTC.

This clonotype showed up many times. This rearrangement joins TRBV20-1 to TRBJ1-1; D ambiguous. The germline V and J ends were trimmed by 2 bases and 1 base, with 11 bases remaining between them. CDR1 and CDR2 from the germline V gene are DFQATT and SNEGSKA (reference sequence). This CDR3 comprises 14 residues. The CDR3 here is CSARKRPANTEAFF. DNA of the CDR3: TGCAGTGCTAGAAAGAGGCCAGCGAACACTGAAGCTTTCTTT.

The sample holds a few counts of this clonotype. The V and J genes are TRBV7-2 and TRBJ2-3; D possibly corresponds to TRBD2 (6 bases). CDR3 length: 16 amino acids. CDR1 SGHTA and CDR2 FQGNSA come from the germline V gene. Between the trimmed V and J ends, which lost 4 bases and 0 bases, there was a span of 14 bases. The CDR3 nucleotides read TGTGCCAGCAGCTCAGGGACTGCTGCTAGCACAGATACGCAGTATTTT. It is translated as CASSSGTAASTDTQYF.

V usage is TRBV5-6 and J usage is TRBJ2-1, with D possibly TRBD2 on 6 matching bases. V lost 4 bases and J lost 8, with 13 bases in between. The CDR3 has 13 amino acids. Germline V gene sequence: CDR1 SGHDT, CDR2 YYEEEE. As DNA, the CDR3 is TGTGCCAGCAGCCTACGCGGGACCGATGAGCAGTTCTTC. Protein sequence: CASSLRGTDEQFF.

The table lists this clonotype with many counts. The rearrangement links TRBV20-1 to TRBJ2-5; D not certain. Germline V lookup: CDR1 DFQATT, CDR2 SNEGSKA (reference sequence). The CDR3 consists of 13 residues. Trimming removed 1 base at V and 5 bases at J, with 11 bases between. The CDR3 region has the DNA TGCAGTGCTAGAGTAGCCCCGAGGGAGACCCAGTACTTC. This sequence encodes CSARVAPRETQYF.

This clonotype was detected ten times or more. CDR3 coding DNA: TGTGCCAGCAGCTTGGGCAGGGCTGAAGCTTTCTTT. This sequence encodes CASSLGRAEAFF. The chain carries TRBV5-6 and TRBJ1-1; D might be TRBD1 (5 bases). V gave up 0 bases and J gave up 6 bases, with 6 bases separating them. This CDR3 is 12 amino acids long. Germline loops: CDR1 SGHDT, CDR2 YYEEEE.

This rearrangement joins TRBV6-6 to TRBJ2-1, with D hard to call. Germline V CDR1 and CDR2: MNHNY, SVGAGI (reference sequence). The ends were cut back, 6 bases at V and 5 bases at J, with 8 bases in the middle. This CDR3 has 12 amino acids. The CDR3 sequence is CASRRINNEQFF. In DNA form, the CDR3 reads TGTGCCAGCAGGCGGATAAACAATGAGCAGTTCTTC.

The J gene is TRBJ2-7, the V gene TRBV7-9; the D gene is possibly TRBD2 (5 bases). The CDR3 contains 15 residues. V lost 0 bases and J lost 5, with 14 bases in between. Germline V CDR1 and CDR2: SEHNR, FQNEAQ (reference sequence). The CDR3 loop is CASSLASGWKDEQYF. The CDR3 DNA follows: TGTGCCAGCAGCTTAGCGTCGGGGTGGAAAGACGAGCAGTACTTC.

The V and J genes are TRBV5-4 and TRBJ2-5; D is perhaps TRBD1 or TRBD2 (5 bases each). This CDR3 is 14 amino acids long. CDR1 is SGHNT and CDR2 is YYREEE in the germline V gene (reference sequence). Trimming shortened V by 2 bases and J by 0 bases, and 8 bases separated the two germline ends. DNA of the CDR3: TGTGCCAGCAGCTTTGGGGGAAACCAAGAGACCCAGTACTTC. Amino acid sequence: CASSFGGNQETQYF.

The sample holds a few counts of this clonotype. This chain joins TRBV3-1 and TRBJ2-5, with a weak D call TRBD2 (6 bases). Trimming shortened V by 5 bases and J by 4 bases, and 14 bases separated the two germline ends. The V gene's germline CDR1 is LGHDT and CDR2 YNNKEL (reference sequence). This CDR3 spans 14 amino acids. This CDR3 reads CASSGRGEGETQYF. CDR3 DNA: TGTGCCAGCAGCGGCCGCGGGGAAGGAGAGACCCAGTACTTC.

This chain links TRBV12-3 or TRBV12-4 with TRBJ2-5; tentatively, D is TRBD2 (5 bases). Trimming shortened V by 0 bases and J by 1 base, and 18 bases separated the two germline ends. The CDR3 sequence is 18 residues long. The CDR3 protein is CASSLAFGLFSTQETQYF. The CDR3 DNA follows: TGTGCCAGCAGTTTAGCCTTTGGACTTTTCTCAACCCAAGAGACCCAGTACTTC.

This clonotype has a handful of counts. The chain combines TRBV12-3 or TRBV12-4 with TRBJ1-5; unclear D gene. This CDR3 has 13 residues. Trimming took 7 bases from V and 1 from J, leaving 8 bases between them. CDR3 amino acids: CASTPGSNQPQHF. CDR3 sequence (DNA): TGTGCCAGCACCCCAGGAAGCAATCAGCCCCAGCATTTT.